The 2 T cell receptor beta chains below were found in one sample sequenced in a study of blood T cell repertoires in COVID-19. Profiling relied on immunoSEQ multiplex PCR, and the TCRdb table lists in-frame clones only, not all of them. The sample lists 110,000 to 150,000 clones, around 76% occurring once. Source material: peripheral blood. Receptors were obtained from a man aged 60-69 years with acute or convalescent COVID-19.

The genes are TRBV18 and TRBJ1-3; possibly TRBD1 for D (6 bases). Germline lookup yields CDR1 KGHSH and CDR2 LQKENI. The CDR3 spans 15 residues. Between the trimmed V and J ends, which lost 6 bases and 0 bases, there was a span of 12 bases. CDR3 DNA sequence: TGTGCCAGCTCGCTTGGACAGTCCTCTGGAAACACCATATATTTT. This gives the protein CASSLGQSSGNTIYF.

CDR3 loop: CASSLVQGLREQYF. The CDR3 DNA follows: TGTGCCAGCAGTTTGGTGCAGGGACTTAGGGAGCAGTACTTC. This rearrangement joins TRBV28 to TRBJ2-7, with D perhaps TRBD2 (6 bases). The CDR3 has 14 amino acids. V lost 3 bases to trimming and J lost 7 bases, with 16 bases between them. CDR1 is MDHEN, CDR2 SYDVKM, per germline.